Sequencing of this T cell receptor (beta chain) was carried out in a study of cytomegalovirus exposure and HLA in healthy donors. For this clone: Its antigen is unknown.

The study ran its PCR with 60 Vbeta and 13 Jbeta primers. TCRdb's table, derived via immunoSEQ multiplex PCR, lists solely in-frame clones and lacks some. Of 150,000 to 200,000 clones in the sample, approximately 85% were seen once. Points from the study as a whole: One cluster of highly shared sequence variants probably arose as a sequencing artifact.

The sample consisted of PBMCs. The TCR sequence derives from a girl between 10 and 17 years old in good health and CMV-seropositive.

The CDR3 sequence is CASSLANEFYGYTF. The CDR3 DNA sequence: TGTGCCAGCAGCTTGGCCAATGAGTTCTATGGCTACACCTTC. The chain uses TRBV5-4 and TRBJ1-2; no definite D call. V was clipped by 0 bases and J by 4 bases, with 10 bases between them. The germline V gene encodes CDR1 SGHNT and CDR2 YYREEE (reference sequence). This CDR3 is 14 amino acids long.